This T cell receptor (beta chain) stems from a study of T cells in localized non-small cell lung cancer. Study-level points and caveats: A higher density of T cells in blood coincided with extended overall survival.

The table came from immunoSEQ multiplex PCR; TCRdb's copy has only in-frame clones and leaves some out. The data hold about 23,000 clones, with about 90% observed a single time. On this clone: What it recognizes is unknown.

CDR1 and CDR2 (germline): SEHNR, FQNEAQ (reference sequence). Trimming took off 2 bases at V and 6 bases at J, with 10 bases between the two ends. There are 13 residues in the CDR3. J is TRBJ1-1 and V is TRBV7-9; the D gene is possibly TRBD1 (5 bases). Sequencing was performed on peripheral blood, taken before any cancer treatment. The receptor comes from a woman aged 40-70 years with stage I lung adenocarcinoma. CDR3 residues: CASSLSGWAEAFF. CDR3 in DNA: TGTGCCAGCAGCTTATCAGGGTGGGCTGAAGCTTTCTTT. The whole variable domain, filled in from reference TRBV7-9 and TRBJ1-1, reads DTGVSQNPRHKITKRGQNVTFRCDPISEHNRLYWYRQTLGQGPEFLTYFQNEAQLEKSRLLSDRFSAERPKGSFSTLEIQRTEQGDSAMYLCASSLSGWAEAFFGQGTRLTVV.